The T cell receptor beta chain described here comes from a study of OX40 agonist ivuxolimab in advanced cancers. Whole-study findings and limits: Both CD4+ and CD8+ T cell populations in blood had undergone clonal expansion by week 6 at 0.1 to 3.0 mg/kg. It was also the case that some nonresponders had low normalized T-cell clonal expansion.

Concerning this clone: As yet, its antigen is unknown.

The CDR3 length is 15 residues. Trimming cost V 0 bases and J 8 bases; bases outside gene matches: 6. In germline, CDR1 is SGHDT, CDR2 YYEEEE. Clones were sequenced by immunoSEQ multiplex PCR, and TCRdb holds only the in-frame ones, with some missing. The data hold more than 45,000 clones, with about nine tenths observed a single time. The genes are TRBV5-6 and TRBJ2-1; TRBD2 matches 9 bases. This clonotype was obtained from an adult with an advanced solid tumor such as melanoma, head and neck, liver or kidney cancer. Specimen: CD4+ or CD8+ T cells sorted from blood, collected in a trial of the OX40 agonist ivuxolimab. CDR3 sequence reads: CASSLAGGGADEQFF. CDR3 nucleotide sequence: TGTGCCAGCAGCTTGGCCGGCGGGGGGGCCGATGAGCAGTTCTTC.